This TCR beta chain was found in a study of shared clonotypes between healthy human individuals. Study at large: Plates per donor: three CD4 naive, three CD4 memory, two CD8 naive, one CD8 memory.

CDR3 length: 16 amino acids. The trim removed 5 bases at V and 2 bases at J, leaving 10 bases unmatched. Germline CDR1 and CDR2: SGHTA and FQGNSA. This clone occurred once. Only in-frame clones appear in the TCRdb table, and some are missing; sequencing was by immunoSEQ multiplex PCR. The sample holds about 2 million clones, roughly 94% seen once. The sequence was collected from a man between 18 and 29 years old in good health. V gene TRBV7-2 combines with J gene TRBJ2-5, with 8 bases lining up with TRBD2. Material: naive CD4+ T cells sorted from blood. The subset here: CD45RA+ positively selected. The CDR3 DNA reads TGTGCCAGCAGCCTCTGGGGGACTAGTTTACAAGAGACCCAGTACTTC. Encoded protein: CASSLWGTSLQETQYF.